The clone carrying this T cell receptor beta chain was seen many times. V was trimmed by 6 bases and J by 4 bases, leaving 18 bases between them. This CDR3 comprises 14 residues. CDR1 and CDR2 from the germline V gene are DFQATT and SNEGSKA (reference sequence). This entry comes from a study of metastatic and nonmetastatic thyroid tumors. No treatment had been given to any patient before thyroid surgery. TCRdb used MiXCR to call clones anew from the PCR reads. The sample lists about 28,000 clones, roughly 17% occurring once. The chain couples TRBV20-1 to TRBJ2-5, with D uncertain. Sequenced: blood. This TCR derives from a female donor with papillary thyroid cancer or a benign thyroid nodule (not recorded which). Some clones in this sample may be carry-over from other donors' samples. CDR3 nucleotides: TGCAGTGCAACCTTTGCCGTCGTGGGAGAGACCCAGTACTTC. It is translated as CSATFAVVGETQYF.